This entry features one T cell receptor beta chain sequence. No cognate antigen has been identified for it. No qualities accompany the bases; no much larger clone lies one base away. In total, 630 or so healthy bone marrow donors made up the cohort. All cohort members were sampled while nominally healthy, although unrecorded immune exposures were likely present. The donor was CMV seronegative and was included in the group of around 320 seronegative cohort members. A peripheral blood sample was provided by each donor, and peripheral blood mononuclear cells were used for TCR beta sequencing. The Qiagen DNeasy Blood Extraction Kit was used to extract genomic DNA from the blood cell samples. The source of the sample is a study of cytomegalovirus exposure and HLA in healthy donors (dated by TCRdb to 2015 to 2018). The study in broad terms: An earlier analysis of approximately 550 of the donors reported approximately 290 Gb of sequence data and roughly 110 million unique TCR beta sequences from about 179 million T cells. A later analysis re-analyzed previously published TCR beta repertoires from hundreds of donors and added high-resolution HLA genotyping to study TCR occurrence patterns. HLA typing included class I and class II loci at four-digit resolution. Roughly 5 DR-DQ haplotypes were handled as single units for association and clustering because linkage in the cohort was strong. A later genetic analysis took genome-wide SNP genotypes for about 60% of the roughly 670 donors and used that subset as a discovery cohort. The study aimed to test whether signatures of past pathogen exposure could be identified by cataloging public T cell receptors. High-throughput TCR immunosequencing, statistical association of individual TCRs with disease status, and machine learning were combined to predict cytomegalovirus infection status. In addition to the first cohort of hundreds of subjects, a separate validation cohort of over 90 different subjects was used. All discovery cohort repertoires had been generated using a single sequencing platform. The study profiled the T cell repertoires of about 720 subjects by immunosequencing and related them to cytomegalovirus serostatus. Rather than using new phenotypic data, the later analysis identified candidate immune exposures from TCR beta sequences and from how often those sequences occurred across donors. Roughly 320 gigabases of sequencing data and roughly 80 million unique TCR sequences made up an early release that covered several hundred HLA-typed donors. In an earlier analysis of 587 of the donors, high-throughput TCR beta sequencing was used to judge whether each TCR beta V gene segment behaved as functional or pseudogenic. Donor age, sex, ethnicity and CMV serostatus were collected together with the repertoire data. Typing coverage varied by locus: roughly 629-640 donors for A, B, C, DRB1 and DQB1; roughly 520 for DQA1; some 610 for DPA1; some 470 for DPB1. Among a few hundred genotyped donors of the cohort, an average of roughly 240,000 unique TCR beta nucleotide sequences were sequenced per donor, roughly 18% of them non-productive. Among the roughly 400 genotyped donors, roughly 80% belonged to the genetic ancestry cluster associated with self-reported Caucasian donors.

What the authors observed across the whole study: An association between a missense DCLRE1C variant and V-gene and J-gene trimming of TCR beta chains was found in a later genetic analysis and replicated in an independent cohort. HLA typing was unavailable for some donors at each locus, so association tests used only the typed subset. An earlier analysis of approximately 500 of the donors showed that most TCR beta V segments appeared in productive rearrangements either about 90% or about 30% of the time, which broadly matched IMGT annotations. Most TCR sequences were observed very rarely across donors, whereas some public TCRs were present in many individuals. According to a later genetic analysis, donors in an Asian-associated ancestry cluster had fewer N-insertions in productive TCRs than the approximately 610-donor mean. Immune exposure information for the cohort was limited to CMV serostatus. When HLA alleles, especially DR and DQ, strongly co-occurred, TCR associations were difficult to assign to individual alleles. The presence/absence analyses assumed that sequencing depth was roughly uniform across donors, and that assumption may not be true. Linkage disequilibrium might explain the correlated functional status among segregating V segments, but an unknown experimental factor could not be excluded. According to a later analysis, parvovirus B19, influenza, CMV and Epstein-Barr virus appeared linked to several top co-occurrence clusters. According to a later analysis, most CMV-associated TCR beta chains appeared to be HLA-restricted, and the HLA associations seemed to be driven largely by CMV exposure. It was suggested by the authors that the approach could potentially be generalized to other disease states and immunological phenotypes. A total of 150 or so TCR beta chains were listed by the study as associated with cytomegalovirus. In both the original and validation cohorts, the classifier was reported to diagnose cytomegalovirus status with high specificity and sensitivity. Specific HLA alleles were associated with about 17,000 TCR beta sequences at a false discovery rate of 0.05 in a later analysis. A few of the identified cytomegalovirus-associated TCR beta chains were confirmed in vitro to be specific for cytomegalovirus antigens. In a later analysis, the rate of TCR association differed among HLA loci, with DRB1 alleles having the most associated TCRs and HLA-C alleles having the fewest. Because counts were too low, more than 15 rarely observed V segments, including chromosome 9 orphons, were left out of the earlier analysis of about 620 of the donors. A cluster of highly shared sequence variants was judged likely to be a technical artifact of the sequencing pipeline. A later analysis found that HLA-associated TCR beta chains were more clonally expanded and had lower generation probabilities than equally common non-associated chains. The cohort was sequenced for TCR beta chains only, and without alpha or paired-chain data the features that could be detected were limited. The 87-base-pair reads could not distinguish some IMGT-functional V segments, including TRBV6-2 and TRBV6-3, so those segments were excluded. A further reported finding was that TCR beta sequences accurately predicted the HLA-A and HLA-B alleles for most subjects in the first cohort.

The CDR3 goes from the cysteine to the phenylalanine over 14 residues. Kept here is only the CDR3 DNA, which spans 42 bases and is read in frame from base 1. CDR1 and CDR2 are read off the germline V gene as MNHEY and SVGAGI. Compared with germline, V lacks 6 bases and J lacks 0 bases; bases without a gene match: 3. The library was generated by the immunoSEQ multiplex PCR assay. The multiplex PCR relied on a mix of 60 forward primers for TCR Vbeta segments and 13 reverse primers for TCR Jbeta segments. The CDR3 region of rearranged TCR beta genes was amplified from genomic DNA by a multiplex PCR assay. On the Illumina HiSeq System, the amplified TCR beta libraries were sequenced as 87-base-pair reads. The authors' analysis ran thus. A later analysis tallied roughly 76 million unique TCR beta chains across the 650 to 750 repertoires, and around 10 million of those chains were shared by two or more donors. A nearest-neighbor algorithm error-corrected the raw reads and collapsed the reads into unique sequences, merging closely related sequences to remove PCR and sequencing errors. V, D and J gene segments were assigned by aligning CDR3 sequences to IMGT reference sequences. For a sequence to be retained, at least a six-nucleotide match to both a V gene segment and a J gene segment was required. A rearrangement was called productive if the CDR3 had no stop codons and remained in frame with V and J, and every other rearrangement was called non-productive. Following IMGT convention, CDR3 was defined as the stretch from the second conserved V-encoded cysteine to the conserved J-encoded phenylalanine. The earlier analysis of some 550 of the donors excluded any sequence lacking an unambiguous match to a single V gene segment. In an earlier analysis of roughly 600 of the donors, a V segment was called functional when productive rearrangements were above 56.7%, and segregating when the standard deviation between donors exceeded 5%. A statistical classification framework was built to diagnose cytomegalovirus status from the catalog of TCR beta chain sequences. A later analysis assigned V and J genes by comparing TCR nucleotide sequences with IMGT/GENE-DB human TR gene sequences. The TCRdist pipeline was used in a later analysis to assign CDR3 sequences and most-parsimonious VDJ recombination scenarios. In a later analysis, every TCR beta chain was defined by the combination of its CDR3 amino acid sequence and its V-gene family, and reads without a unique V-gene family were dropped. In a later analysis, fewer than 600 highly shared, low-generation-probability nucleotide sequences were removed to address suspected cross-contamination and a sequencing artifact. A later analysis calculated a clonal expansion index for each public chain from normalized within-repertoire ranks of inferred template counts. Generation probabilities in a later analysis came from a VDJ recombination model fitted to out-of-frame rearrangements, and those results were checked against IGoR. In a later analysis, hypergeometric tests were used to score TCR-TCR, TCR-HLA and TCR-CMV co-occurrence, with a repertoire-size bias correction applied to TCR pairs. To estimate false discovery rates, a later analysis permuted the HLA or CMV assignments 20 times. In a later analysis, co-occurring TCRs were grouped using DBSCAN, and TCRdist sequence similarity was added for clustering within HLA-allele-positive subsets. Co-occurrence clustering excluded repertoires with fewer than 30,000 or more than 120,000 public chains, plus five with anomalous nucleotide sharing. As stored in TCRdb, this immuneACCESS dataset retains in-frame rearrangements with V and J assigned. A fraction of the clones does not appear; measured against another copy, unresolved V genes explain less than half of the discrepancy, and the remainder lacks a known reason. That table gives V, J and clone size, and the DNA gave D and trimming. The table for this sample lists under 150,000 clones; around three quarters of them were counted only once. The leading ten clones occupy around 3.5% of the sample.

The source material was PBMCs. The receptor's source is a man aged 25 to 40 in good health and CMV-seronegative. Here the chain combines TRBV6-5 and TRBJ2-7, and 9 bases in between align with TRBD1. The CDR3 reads CASRPGQGSYEQYF. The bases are TGTGCCAGCAGGCCGGGACAGGGCTCCTACGAGCAGTACTTC.